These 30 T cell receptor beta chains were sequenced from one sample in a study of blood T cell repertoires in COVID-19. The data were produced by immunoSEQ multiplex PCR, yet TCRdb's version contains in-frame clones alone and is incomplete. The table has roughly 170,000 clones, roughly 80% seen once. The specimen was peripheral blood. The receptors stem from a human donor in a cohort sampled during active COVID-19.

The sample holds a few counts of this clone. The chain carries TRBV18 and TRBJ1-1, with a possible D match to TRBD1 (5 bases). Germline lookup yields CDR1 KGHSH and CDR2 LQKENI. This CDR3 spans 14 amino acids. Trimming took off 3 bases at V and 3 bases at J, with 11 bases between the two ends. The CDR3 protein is CASSPGRGDTEAFF. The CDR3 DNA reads TGTGCCAGCTCACCGGGTAGGGGCGACACTGAAGCTTTCTTT.

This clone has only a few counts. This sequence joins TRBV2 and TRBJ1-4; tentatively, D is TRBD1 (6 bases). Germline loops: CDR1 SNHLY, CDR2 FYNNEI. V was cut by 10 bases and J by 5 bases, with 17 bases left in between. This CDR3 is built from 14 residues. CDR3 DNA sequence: TGTGCCACCGTACGACAGGAGAAAAATGAAAAACTGTTTTTT. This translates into CATVRQEKNEKLFF.

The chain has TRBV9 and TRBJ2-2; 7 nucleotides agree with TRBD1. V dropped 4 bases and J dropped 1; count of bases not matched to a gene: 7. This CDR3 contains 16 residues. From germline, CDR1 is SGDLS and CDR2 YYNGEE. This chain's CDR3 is CASSFPTGMNTGELFF. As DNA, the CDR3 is TGTGCCAGCAGCTTCCCGACAGGGATGAACACCGGGGAGCTGTTTTTT.

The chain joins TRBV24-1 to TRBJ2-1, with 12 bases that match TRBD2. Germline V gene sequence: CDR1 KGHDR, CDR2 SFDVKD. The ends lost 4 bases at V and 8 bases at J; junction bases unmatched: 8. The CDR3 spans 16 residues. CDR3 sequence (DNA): TGTGCCACCAGTGACCCAGGACTAGCGGGGATCGATGAGCAGTTCTTC. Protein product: CATSDPGLAGIDEQFF.

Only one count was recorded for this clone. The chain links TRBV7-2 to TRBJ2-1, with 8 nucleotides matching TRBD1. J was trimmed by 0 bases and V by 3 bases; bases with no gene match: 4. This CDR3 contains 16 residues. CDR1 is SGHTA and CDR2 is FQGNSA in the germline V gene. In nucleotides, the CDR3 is TGTGCCAGCAGCTTGAGGACAGGGAGCTCCTACAATGAGCAGTTCTTC. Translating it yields CASSLRTGSSYNEQFF.

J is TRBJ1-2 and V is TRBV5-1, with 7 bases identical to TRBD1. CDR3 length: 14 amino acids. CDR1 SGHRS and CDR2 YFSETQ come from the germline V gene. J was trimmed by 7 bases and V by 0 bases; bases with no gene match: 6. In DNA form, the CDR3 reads TGCGCCAGCAGCTTGGCCGATCAGGGGGGTGGCTACACCTTC. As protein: CASSLADQGGGYTF.

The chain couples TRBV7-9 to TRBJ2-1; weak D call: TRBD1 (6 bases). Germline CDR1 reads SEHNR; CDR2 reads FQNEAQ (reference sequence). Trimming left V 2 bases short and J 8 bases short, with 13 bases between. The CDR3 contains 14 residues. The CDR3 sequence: CASSLQFRGDEQFF. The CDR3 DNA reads TGTGCCAGCAGCTTACAGTTCAGGGGCGATGAGCAGTTCTTC.

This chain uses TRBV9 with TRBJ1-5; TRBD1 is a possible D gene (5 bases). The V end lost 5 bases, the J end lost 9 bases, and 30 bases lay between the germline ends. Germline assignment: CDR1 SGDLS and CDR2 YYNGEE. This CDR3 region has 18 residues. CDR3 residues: CASSLPQSGVRGKWPQHF. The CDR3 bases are TGTGCCAGCAGTTTACCACAGTCTGGGGTTAGGGGTAAATGGCCCCAGCATTTT.

CDR3 nucleotides: TGTGCCAGCAGTTACAGGGCGGGCGGGGAGCTGTTTTTT. Protein sequence: CASSYRAGGELFF. V gene TRBV6-5 combines with J gene TRBJ2-2, with D possibly matching TRBD2 (5 bases). CDR1 is MNHEY and CDR2 is SVGAGI in the germline V gene. V lost 2 bases and J 7 bases, leaving 8 bases between the germline ends. This CDR3 has 13 residues.

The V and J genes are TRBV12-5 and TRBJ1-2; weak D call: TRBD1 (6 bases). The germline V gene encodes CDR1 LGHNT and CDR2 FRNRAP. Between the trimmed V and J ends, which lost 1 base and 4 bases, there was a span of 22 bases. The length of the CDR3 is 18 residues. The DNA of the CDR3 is TGTGCTAGTGGTTTGGAGGTCGGCAGGGGAAGTTTGGGCTATGGCTACACCTTC. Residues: CASGLEVGRGSLGYGYTF.

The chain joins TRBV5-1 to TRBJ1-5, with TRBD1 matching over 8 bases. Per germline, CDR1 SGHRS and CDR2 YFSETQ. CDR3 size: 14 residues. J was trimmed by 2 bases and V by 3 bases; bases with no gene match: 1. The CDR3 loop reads CASSSTGGNQPQHF. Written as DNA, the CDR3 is TGCGCCAGCAGCTCGACAGGGGGCAATCAGCCCCAGCATTTT.

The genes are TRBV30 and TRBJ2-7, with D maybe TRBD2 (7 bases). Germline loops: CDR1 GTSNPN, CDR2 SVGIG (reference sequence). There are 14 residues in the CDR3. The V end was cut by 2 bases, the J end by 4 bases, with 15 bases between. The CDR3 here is CAWSSGGFGYEQYF. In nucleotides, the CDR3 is TGTGCCTGGAGTTCGGGGGGCTTCGGGTACGAGCAGTACTTC. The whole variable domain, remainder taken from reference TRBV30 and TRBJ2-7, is SQTIHQWPATLVQPVGSPLSLECTVEGTSNPNLYWYRQAAGRGLQLLFYSVGIGQISSEVPQNLSASRPQDRQFILSSKKLLLSDSGFYLCAWSSGGFGYEQYFGPGTRLTVT.

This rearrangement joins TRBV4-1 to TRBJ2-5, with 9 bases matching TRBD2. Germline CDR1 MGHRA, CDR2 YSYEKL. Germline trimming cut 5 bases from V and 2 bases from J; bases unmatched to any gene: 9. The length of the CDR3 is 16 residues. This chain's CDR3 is CASSSSSGTMQETQYF. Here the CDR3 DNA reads TGCGCCAGCAGCTCGTCTAGCGGGACCATGCAAGAGACCCAGTACTTC.

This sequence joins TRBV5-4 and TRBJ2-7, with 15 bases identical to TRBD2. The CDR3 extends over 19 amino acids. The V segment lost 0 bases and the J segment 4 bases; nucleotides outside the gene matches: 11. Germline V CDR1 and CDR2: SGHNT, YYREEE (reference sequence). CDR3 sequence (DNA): TGTGCCAGCAGCTTGGGACCGGGACTAGCGGGGGGCCGAGAGTACGAGCAGTACTTC. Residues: CASSLGPGLAGGREYEQYF.

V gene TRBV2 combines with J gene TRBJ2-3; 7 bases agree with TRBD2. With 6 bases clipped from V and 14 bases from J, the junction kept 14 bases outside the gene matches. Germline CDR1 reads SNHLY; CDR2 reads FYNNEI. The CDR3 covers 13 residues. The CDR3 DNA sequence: TGTGCCAGCAGGGGCTGGGAGGGACCTAATGGGTATTTT. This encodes CASRGWEGPNGYF.

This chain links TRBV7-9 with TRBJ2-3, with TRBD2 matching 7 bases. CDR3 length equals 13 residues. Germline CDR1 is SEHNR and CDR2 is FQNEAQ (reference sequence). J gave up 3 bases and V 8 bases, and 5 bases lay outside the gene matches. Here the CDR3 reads CASGWGGTDTQYF. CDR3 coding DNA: TGTGCCAGCGGCTGGGGGGGGACAGATACGCAGTATTTT.

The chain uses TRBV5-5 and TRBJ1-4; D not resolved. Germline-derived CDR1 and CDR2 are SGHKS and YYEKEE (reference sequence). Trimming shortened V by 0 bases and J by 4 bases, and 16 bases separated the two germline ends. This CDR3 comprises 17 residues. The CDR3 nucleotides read TGTGCCAGCAGCTTGGCAGAATGGAGAACCTATAATGAAAAACTGTTTTTT. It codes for CASSLAEWRTYNEKLFF. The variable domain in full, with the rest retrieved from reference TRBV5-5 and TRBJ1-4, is DAGVTQSPTHLIKTRGQQVTLRCSPISGHKSVSWYQQVLGQGPQFIFQYYEKEERGRGNFPDRFSARQFPNYSSELNVNALLLGDSALYLCASSLAEWRTYNEKLFFGSGTQLSVL.

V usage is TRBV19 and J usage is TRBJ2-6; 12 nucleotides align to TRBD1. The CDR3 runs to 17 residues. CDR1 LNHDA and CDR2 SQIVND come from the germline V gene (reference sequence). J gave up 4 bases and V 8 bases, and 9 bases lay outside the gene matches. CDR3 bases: TGTGCCAGTGCGACGGGACAGGGGGCGCCGGGGGCCAACGTCCTGACTTTC. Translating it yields CASATGQGAPGANVLTF.

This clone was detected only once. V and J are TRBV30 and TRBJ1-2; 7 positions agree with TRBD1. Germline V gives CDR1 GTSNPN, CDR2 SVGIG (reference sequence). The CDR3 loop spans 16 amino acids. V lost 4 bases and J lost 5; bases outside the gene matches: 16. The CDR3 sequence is CAWNKGAGQPLYGYTF. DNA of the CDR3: TGTGCCTGGAATAAAGGGGCGGGACAGCCCCTTTATGGCTACACCTTC. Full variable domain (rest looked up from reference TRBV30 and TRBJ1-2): SQTIHQWPATLVQPVGSPLSLECTVEGTSNPNLYWYRQAAGRGLQLLFYSVGIGQISSEVPQNLSASRPQDRQFILSSKKLLLSDSGFYLCAWNKGAGQPLYGYTFGSGTRLTVV.

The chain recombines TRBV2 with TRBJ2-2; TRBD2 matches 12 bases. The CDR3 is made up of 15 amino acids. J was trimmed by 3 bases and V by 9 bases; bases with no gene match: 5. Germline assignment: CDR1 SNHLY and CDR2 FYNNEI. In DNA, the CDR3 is TGTGCCAGGTCTAGCGGGGGGGCTCACACCGGGGAGCTGTTTTTT. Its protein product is CARSSGGAHTGELFF. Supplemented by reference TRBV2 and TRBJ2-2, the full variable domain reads EPEVTQTPSHQVTQMGQEVILRCVPISNHLYFYWYRQILGQKVEFLVSFYNNEISEKSEIFDDQFSVERPDGSNFTLKIRSTKLEDSAMYFCARSSGGAHTGELFFGEGSRLTVL.

The chain's CDR3 is CSVELVYNEQFF. Written as DNA, the CDR3 is TGCAGCGTTGAGTTAGTTTACAATGAGCAGTTCTTC. The chain recombines TRBV29-1 with TRBJ2-1; no clear D. V was clipped by 3 bases and J by 4 bases, with 7 bases between them. From germline, CDR1 is SQVTM and CDR2 ANQGSEA. The CDR3 is made up of 12 amino acids.

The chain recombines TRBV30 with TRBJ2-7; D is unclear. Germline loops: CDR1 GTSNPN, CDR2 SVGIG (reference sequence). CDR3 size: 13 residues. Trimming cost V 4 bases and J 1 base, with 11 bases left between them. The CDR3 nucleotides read TGTGCCTGGATGAGTCGCTCTTCCTACGAGCAGTACTTC. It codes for CAWMSRSSYEQYF.

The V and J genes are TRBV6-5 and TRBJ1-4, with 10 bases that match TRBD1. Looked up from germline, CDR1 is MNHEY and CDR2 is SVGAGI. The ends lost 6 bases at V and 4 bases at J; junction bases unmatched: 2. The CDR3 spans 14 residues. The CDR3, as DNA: TGTGCCAGCAGCGGGACAGGGGTTAATGAAAAACTGTTTTTT. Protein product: CASSGTGVNEKLFF.

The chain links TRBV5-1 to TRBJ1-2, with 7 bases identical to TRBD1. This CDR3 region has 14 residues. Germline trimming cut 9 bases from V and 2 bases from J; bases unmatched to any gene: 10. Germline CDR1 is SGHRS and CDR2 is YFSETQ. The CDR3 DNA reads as TGCGCCACCTCGGGACAGTCGGGAAACTATGGCTACACCTTC. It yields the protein CATSGQSGNYGYTF.

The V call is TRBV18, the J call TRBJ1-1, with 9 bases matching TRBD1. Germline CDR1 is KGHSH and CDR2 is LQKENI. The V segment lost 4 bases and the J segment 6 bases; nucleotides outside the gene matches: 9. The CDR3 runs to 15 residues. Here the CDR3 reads CASSQNRGRLAEAFF. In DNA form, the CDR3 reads TGTGCCAGCTCACAAAACAGGGGGCGGCTCGCTGAAGCTTTCTTT.

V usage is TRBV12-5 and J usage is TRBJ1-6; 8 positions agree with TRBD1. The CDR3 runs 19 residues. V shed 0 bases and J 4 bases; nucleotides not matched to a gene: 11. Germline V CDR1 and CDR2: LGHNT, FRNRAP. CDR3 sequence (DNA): TGTGCTAGTGGTTTGGTACTAGGACAGGGACCTCTTTATAATTCACCCCTCCACTTT. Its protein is CASGLVLGQGPLYNSPLHF. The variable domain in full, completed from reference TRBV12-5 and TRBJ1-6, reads DARVTQTPRHKVTEMGQEVTMRCQPILGHNTVFWYRQTMMQGLELLAYFRNRAPLDDSGMPKDRFSAEMPDATLATLKIQPSEPRDSAVYFCASGLVLGQGPLYNSPLHFGNGTRLTVT.

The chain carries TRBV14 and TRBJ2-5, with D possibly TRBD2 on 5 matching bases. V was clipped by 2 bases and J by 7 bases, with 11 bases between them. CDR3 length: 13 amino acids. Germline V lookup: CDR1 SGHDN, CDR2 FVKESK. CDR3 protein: CASSQLVRGTQYF. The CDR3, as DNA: TGTGCCAGCAGCCAACTAGTTCGGGGGACCCAGTACTTC.

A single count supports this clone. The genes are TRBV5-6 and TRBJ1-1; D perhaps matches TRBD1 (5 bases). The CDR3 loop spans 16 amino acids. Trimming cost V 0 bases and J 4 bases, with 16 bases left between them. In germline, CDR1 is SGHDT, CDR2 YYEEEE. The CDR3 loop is CASSLDQGSLSTEAFF. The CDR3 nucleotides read TGTGCCAGCAGCTTGGACCAGGGCTCCCTTAGCACTGAAGCTTTCTTT.

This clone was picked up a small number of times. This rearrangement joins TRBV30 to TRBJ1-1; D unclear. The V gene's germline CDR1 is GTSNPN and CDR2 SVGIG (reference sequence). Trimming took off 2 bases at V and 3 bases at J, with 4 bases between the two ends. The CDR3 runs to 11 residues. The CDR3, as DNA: TGTGCCTGGAGTCAGGACACTGAAGCTTTCTTT. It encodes CAWSQDTEAFF.

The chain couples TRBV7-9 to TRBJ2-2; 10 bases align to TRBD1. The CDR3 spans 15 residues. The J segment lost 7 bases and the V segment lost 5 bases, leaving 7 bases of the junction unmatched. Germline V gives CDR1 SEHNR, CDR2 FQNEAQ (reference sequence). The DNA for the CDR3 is TGTGCCAGCAGCCACTGGACAGGGGGAATCGGGGAGCTGTTTTTT. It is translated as CASSHWTGGIGELFF.